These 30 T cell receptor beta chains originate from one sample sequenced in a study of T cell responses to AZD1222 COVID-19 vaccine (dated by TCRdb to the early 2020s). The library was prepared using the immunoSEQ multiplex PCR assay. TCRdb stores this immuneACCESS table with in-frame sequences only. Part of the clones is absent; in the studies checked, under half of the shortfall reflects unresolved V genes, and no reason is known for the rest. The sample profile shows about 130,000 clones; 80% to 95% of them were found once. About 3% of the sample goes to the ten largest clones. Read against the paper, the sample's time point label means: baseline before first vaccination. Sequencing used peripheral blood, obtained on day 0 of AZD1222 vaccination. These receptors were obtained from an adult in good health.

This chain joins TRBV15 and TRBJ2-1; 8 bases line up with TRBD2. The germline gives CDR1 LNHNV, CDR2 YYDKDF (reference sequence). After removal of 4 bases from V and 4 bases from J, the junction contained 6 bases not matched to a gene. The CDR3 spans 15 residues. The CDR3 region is CATSKLAADYNEQFF. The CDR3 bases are TGTGCCACCAGCAAACTAGCGGCGGATTACAATGAGCAGTTCTTC.

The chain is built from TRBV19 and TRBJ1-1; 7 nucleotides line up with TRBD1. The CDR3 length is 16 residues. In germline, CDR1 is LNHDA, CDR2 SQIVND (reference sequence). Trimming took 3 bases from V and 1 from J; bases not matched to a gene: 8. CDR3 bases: TGTGCCAGTAGTATCGCTAACAGGGGAAGGAACACTGAAGCTTTCTTT. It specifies CASSIANRGRNTEAFF.

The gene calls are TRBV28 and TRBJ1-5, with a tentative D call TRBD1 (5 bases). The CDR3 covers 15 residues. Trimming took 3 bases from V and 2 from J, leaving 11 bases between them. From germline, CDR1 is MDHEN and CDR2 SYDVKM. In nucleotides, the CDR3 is TGTGCCAGCAGTTTCGCGGGGGTGGGCAATCAGCCCCAGCATTTT. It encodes CASSFAGVGNQPQHF. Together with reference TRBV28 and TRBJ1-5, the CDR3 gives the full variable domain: DVKVTQSSRYLVKRTGEKVFLECVQDMDHENMFWYRQDPGLGLRLIYFSYDVKMKEKGDIPEGYSVSREKKERFSLILESASTNQTSMYLCASSFAGVGNQPQHFGDGTRLSIL.

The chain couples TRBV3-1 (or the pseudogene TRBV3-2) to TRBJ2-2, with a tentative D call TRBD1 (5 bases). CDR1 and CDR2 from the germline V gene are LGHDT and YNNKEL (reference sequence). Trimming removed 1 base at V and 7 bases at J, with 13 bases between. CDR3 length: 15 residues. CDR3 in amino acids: CASSQVSGAGGELFF. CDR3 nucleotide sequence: TGTGCCAGCAGCCAAGTTTCTGGGGCCGGCGGGGAGCTGTTTTTT.

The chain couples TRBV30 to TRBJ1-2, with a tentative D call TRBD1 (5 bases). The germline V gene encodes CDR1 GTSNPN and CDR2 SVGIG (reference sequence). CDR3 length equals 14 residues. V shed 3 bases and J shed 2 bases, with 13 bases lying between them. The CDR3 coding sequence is TGTGCCTGGAGCCAGAGGCCAGGGAACTATGGCTACACCTTC. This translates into CAWSQRPGNYGYTF.

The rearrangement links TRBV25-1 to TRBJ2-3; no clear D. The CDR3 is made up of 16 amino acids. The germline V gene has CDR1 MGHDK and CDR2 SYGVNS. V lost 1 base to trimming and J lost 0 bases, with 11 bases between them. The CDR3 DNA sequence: TGTGCCAGCAGTGAATTTAGAGGTGGGAGCACAGATACGCAGTATTTT. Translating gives CASSEFRGGSTDTQYF.

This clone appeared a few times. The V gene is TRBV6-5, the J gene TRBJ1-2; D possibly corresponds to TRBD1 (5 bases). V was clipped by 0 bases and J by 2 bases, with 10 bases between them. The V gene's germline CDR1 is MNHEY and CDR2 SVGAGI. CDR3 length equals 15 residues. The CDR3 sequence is CASSYSNQGNYGYTF. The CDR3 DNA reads TGTGCCAGCAGTTACTCGAACCAGGGCAACTATGGCTACACCTTC.

CDR3 nucleotides: TGTGCCAGCAGCTTCGGACAGGGGGCTTCTGGCTACACCTTC. It encodes CASSFGQGASGYTF. The chain is built from TRBV7-2 and TRBJ1-2; 11 bases line up with TRBD1. Germline CDR1 and CDR2: SGHTA and FQGNSA. J gave up 7 bases and V 3 bases, and 4 bases lay outside the gene matches. CDR3 length: 14 residues. The full variable domain, in which reference TRBV7-2 and TRBJ1-2 provide the parts outside the CDR3, is GAGVSQSPSNKVTEKGKDVELRCDPISGHTALYWYRQSLGQGLEFLIYFQGNSAPDKSGLPSDRFSAERTGGSVSTLTIQRTQQEDSAVYLCASSFGQGASGYTFGSGTRLTVV.

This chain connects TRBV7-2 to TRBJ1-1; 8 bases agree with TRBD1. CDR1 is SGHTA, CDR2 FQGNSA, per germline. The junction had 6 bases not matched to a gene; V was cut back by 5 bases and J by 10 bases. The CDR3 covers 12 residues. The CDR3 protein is CASSQTGVGAFF. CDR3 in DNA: TGTGCCAGCAGCCAGACAGGGGTCGGAGCTTTCTTT.

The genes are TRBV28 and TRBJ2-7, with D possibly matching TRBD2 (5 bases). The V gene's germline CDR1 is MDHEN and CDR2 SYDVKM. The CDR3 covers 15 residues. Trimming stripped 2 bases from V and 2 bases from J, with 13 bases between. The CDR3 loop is CASSLRRAITYEQYF. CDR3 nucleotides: TGTGCCAGCAGTTTAAGGCGGGCCATAACCTACGAGCAGTACTTC.

The CDR3 DNA reads TGTGCCAGCAGCCAAGATTACAGTCCTGGAGCTTTCTTT. Amino acids: CASSQDYSPGAFF. The rearrangement uses TRBV3-1 (or the pseudogene TRBV3-2) and TRBJ1-1; D is undetermined. Germline V gene lookup returns CDR1 LGHDT and CDR2 YNNKEL (reference sequence). This CDR3 spans 13 amino acids. V lost 0 bases to trimming and J lost 10 bases, with 12 bases between them.

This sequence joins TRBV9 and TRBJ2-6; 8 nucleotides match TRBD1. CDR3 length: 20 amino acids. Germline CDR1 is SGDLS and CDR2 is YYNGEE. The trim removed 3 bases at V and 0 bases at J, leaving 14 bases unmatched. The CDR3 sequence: CASSDRQTGDVISGANVLTF. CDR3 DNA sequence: TGTGCCAGCAGCGATCGGCAGACAGGGGATGTAATCTCTGGGGCCAACGTCCTGACTTTC.

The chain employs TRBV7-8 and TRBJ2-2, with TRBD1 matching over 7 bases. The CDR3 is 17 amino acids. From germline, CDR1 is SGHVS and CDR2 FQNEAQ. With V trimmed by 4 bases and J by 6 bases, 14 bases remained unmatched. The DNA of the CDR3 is TGTGCCAGCAGCTGGAGGAAAGGGACAGCCACACCCGGGGAGCTGTTTTTT. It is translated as CASSWRKGTATPGELFF. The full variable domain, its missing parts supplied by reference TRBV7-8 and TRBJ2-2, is GAGVSQSPRYKVAKRGQDVALRCDPISGHVSLFWYQQALGQGPEFLTYFQNEAQLDKSGLPSDRFFAERPEGSVSTLKIQRTQQEDSAVYLCASSWRKGTATPGELFFGEGSRLTVL.

CDR3 DNA: TGTGCCAGCAGCCAAGGGGTCGTACGGACTGAAGCTTTCTTT. Residues: CASSQGVVRTEAFF. The rearrangement links TRBV3-1 (or the pseudogene TRBV3-2) to TRBJ1-1, with D hard to call. Germline CDR1 and CDR2: LGHDT and YNNKEL (reference sequence). The CDR3 contains 14 residues. V gave up 1 base and J gave up 5 bases, with 11 bases separating them.

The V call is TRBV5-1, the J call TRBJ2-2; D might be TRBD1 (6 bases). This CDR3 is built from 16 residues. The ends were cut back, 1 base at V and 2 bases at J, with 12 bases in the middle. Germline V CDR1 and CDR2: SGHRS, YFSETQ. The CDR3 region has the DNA TGCGCCAGCAGCTTGCAGGGGAACTTAAACACCGGGGAGCTGTTTTTT. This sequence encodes CASSLQGNLNTGELFF.

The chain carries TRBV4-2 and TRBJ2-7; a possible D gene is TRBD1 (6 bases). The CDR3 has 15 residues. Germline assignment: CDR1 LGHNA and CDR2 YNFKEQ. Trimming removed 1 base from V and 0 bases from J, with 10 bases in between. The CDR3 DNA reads TGTGCCAGCAGCCAAGCAGGGGCCGGCTCCTACGAGCAGTACTTC. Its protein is CASSQAGAGSYEQYF.

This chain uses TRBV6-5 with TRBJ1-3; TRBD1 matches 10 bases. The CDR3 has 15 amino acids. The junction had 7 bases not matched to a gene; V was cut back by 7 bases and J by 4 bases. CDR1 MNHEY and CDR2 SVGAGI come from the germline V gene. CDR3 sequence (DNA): TGTGCCAGCATCCCGACAGGGGGCTTCGGAAACACCATATATTTT. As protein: CASIPTGGFGNTIYF.

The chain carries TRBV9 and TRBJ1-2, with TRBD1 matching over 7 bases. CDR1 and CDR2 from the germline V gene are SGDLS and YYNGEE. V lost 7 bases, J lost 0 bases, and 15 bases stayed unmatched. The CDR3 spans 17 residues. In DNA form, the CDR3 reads TGTGCCAGCTCGCGGGAACTAACAGGGGTTTCTAACTATGGCTACACCTTC. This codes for CASSRELTGVSNYGYTF. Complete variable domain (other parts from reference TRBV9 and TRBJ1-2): DSGVTQTPKHLITATGQRVTLRCSPRSGDLSVYWYQQSLDQGLQFLIQYYNGEERAKGNILERFSAQQFPDLHSELNLSSLELGDSALYFCASSRELTGVSNYGYTFGSGTRLTVV.

CDR3 sequence: CASSVADSYPYEQYF. The CDR3 coding sequence is TGTGCCAGCAGCGTAGCGGACAGCTATCCCTACGAGCAGTACTTC. This chain uses TRBV9 with TRBJ2-7; possible D gene TRBD1, 6 bases. The CDR3 covers 15 residues. Trimming removed 0 bases at V and 2 bases at J, with 12 bases between. Germline V CDR1 and CDR2: SGDLS, YYNGEE.

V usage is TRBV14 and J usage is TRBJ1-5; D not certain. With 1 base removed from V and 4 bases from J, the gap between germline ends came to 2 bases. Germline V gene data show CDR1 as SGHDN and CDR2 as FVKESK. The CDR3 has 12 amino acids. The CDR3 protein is CASSQGNQPQHF. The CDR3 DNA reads TGTGCCAGCAGCCAAGGTAATCAGCCCCAGCATTTT. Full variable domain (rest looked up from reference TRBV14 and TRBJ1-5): EAGVTQFPSHSVIEKGQTVTLRCDPISGHDNLYWYRRVMGKEIKFLLHFVKESKQDESGMPNNRFLAERTGGTYSTLKVQPAELEDSGVYFCASSQGNQPQHFGDGTRLSIL.

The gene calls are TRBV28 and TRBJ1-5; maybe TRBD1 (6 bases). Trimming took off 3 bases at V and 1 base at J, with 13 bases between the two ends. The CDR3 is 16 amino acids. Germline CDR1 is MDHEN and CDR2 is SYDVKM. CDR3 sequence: CASSFAGAESNQPQHF. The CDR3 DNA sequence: TGTGCCAGCAGTTTCGCGGGGGCGGAGAGCAATCAGCCCCAGCATTTT.

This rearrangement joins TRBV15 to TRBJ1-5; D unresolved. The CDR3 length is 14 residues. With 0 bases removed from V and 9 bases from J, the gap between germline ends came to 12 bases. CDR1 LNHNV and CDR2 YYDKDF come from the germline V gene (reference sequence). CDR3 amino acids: CATSRDLGIRPQHF. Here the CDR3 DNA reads TGTGCCACCAGCAGAGATTTGGGAATCAGGCCCCAGCATTTT.

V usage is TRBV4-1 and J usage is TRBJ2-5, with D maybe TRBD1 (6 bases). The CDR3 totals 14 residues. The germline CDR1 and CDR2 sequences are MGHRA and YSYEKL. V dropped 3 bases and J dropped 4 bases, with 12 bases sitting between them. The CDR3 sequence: CASSQLRGIETQYF. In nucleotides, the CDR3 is TGCGCCAGCAGCCAGCTCAGGGGTATAGAGACCCAGTACTTC.

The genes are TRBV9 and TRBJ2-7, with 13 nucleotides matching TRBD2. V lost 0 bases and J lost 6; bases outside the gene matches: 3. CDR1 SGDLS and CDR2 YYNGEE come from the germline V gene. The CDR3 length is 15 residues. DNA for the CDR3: TGTGCCAGCAGCGTAGGGACTAGCGGGAGCGGCGAGCAGTACTTC. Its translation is CASSVGTSGSGEQYF. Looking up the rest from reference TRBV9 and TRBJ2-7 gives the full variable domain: DSGVTQTPKHLITATGQRVTLRCSPRSGDLSVYWYQQSLDQGLQFLIQYYNGEERAKGNILERFSAQQFPDLHSELNLSSLELGDSALYFCASSVGTSGSGEQYFGPGTRLTVT.

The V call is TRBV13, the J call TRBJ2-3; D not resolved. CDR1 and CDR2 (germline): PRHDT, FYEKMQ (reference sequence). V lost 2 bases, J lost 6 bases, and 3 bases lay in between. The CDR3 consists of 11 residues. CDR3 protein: CASSLRDTQYF. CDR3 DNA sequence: TGTGCCAGCAGCTTACGCGATACGCAGTATTTT.

CDR3 DNA: TGTGCCAGCAGCCGAGCTACCGGACAGGGTTTTTTCTCTGAAGCTTTCTTT. The encoded protein is CASSRATGQGFFSEAFF. This chain uses TRBV7-8 with TRBJ1-1; 8 positions agree with TRBD1. This CDR3 is 17 amino acids long. V dropped 5 bases and J dropped 6; count of bases not matched to a gene: 17. Germline assignment: CDR1 SGHVS and CDR2 FQNEAQ. Full variable domain (rest looked up from reference TRBV7-8 and TRBJ1-1): GAGVSQSPRYKVAKRGQDVALRCDPISGHVSLFWYQQALGQGPEFLTYFQNEAQLDKSGLPSDRFFAERPEGSVSTLKIQRTQQEDSAVYLCASSRATGQGFFSEAFFGQGTRLTVV.

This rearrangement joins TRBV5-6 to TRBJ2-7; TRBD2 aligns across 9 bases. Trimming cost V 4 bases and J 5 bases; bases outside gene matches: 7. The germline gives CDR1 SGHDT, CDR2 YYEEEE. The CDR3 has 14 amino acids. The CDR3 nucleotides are TGTGCCAGCAGCCTCGGACTAGCGATCGACGAGCAGTACTTC. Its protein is CASSLGLAIDEQYF.

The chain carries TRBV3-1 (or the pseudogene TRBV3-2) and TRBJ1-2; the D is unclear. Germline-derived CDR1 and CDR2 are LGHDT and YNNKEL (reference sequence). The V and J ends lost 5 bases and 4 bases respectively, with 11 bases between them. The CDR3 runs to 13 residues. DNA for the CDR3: TGTGCCAGCAGCGACCGTCTTCCCTATGGCTACACCTTC. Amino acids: CASSDRLPYGYTF.

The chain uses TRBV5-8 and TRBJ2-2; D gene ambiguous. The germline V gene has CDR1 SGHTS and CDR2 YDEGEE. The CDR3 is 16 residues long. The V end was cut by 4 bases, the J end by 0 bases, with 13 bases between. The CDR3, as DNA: TGTGCCAGCAGCCCAGAAGGCACTACGAACACCGGGGAGCTGTTTTTT. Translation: CASSPEGTTNTGELFF.

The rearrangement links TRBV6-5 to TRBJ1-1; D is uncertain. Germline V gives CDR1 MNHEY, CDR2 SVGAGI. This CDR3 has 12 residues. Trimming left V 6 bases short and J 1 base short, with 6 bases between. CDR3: CASREPNTEAFF. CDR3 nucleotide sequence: TGTGCCAGCAGGGAGCCGAACACTGAAGCTTTCTTT.